Following are 8 T cell receptor beta chains from one sample sequenced in a study of cytomegalovirus exposure and HLA in healthy donors. The PCR ran on 60 Vbeta and 13 Jbeta primers. Assay: immunoSEQ multiplex PCR; the TCRdb copy retains only in-frame clones and omits some. In the table there are about 130,000 clones, approximately 74% of which are singletons. Sequencing was done on a sample of PBMCs. The receptors come from a male donor in good health and CMV-seronegative.

The V gene is TRBV5-8, the J gene TRBJ2-7, with 8 positions matching TRBD1. The germline V gene encodes CDR1 SGHTS and CDR2 YDEGEE. The trim removed 6 bases at V and 2 bases at J, leaving 13 bases unmatched. The CDR3 consists of 16 residues. This CDR3 reads CASTEQQGGGPYEQYF. The DNA of the CDR3 is TGTGCCAGCACCGAGCAACAGGGGGGAGGCCCCTACGAGCAGTACTTC.

The sample holds a few counts of this clone. The V call is TRBV5-1, the J call TRBJ2-7; 11 positions match TRBD2. V was clipped by 4 bases and J by 5 bases; unmatched bases: 5. CDR3 length: 14 residues. The germline V gene has CDR1 SGHRS and CDR2 YFSETQ. For the CDR3, the DNA is TGCGCCAGCAGCGCGGGACTAGCGGTGGACGAGCAGTACTTC. This encodes CASSAGLAVDEQYF.

In its sample, this clone was seen a few times. The rearrangement joins TRBV4-3 to TRBJ2-1; D might be TRBD2 (6 bases). The germline CDR1 and CDR2 sequences are LGHNA and YSLEER. V dropped 0 bases and J dropped 9 bases, with 15 bases sitting between them. The CDR3 is 15 amino acids. CDR3 DNA sequence: TGCGCCAGCAGCCAAGATAGGAGGGAGGAGGTTGAGCAGTTCTTC. Its translation is CASSQDRREEVEQFF.

The chain carries TRBV7-6 and TRBJ1-1; possibly TRBD1 for D (5 bases). This CDR3 contains 15 residues. Trimming took 5 bases from V and 3 from J, leaving 16 bases between them. Germline V gives CDR1 SGHVS, CDR2 FNYEAQ. This CDR3 reads CASSPSGGVDTEAFF. CDR3 nucleotides: TGTGCCAGCAGCCCGAGCGGGGGGGTTGACACTGAAGCTTTCTTT. The complete variable domain, with remaining parts taken from reference TRBV7-6 and TRBJ1-1, reads GAGVSQSPRYKVTKRGQDVALRCDPISGHVSLYWYRQALGQGPEFLTYFNYEAQQDKSGLPNDRFSAERPEGSISTLTIQRTEQRDSAMYRCASSPSGGVDTEAFFGQGTRLTVV.

The chain is built from TRBV7-2 and TRBJ2-3, with D hard to call. The CDR3 totals 15 residues. V was shortened by 5 bases and J by 0 bases, with 12 bases between the two germline ends. CDR1 is SGHTA and CDR2 is FQGNSA in the germline V gene. The CDR3 spells CASSPGPGSTDTQYF. The CDR3 DNA reads TGTGCCAGCAGCCCTGGGCCAGGAAGCACAGATACGCAGTATTTT.

The chain recombines TRBV7-2 with TRBJ2-7; 8 nucleotides agree with TRBD1. Germline CDR1 is SGHTA and CDR2 is FQGNSA. CDR3 length equals 14 residues. Trimming removed 5 bases from V and 3 bases from J; junction bases left unmatched: 6. The chain's CDR3 is CASSRSTGVYEQYF. CDR3 in DNA: TGTGCCAGCAGCCGGTCGACAGGGGTCTACGAGCAGTACTTC. Supplemented by reference TRBV7-2 and TRBJ2-7, the full variable domain reads GAGVSQSPSNKVTEKGKDVELRCDPISGHTALYWYRQSLGQGLEFLIYFQGNSAPDKSGLPSDRFSAERTGGSVSTLTIQRTQQEDSAVYLCASSRSTGVYEQYFGPGTRLTVT.

The chain carries TRBV28 and TRBJ1-1, with 8 bases lining up with TRBD1. Germline V gives CDR1 MDHEN, CDR2 SYDVKM. V lost 4 bases to trimming and J lost 4 bases; unmatched junction nucleotides: 11. This CDR3 has 16 amino acids. The CDR3 protein is CASSSELDRGGTEAFF. Written as DNA, the CDR3 is TGTGCCAGCAGTTCCGAACTAGACAGGGGAGGCACTGAAGCTTTCTTT.

This sequence joins TRBV18 and TRBJ2-7, with TRBD2 as a possible D gene (6 bases). CDR3 size: 13 residues. Between the trimmed V and J ends, which lost 1 base and 6 bases, there was a span of 10 bases. Looked up from germline, CDR1 is KGHSH and CDR2 is LQKENI. The CDR3 spells CASSPRSGGEQYF. For the CDR3, the DNA is TGTGCCAGCTCACCACGGTCCGGGGGCGAGCAGTACTTC. The full variable domain, in which reference TRBV18 and TRBJ2-7 provide the parts outside the CDR3, is NAGVMQNPRHLVRRRGQEARLRCSPMKGHSHVYWYRQLPEEGLKFMVYLQKENIIDESGMPKERFSAEFPKEGPSILRIQQVVRGDSAAYFCASSPRSGGEQYFGPGTRLTVT.